This T cell receptor (beta chain) was obtained from a study of T cell changes during pregnancy in multiple sclerosis. V shed 1 base and J shed 2 bases, with 8 bases lying between them. The CDR3 totals 14 residues. Germline values: CDR1 SGHNT, CDR2 YENEEA. Produced via immunoSEQ multiplex PCR; TCRdb's table is partial and in-frame only. This table has under 90,000 clones, approximately 92% appearing once. The TCR was taken from a female donor in good health, enrolled as a control in a pregnancy study. The V gene is TRBV11-3, the J gene TRBJ1-1; maybe TRBD1 (5 bases). This material consisted of peripheral blood, taken after pregnancy. The CDR3 spells CASSLGGGNTEAFF. In nucleotides, the CDR3 is TGTGCCAGCAGCTTAGGGGGGGGAAACACTGAAGCTTTCTTT.